This T cell receptor beta chain was identified in a study of regulatory T cells in long-lasting Graves disease. V shed 4 bases and J 0 bases; nucleotides not matched to a gene: 5. CDR3 length equals 16 residues. Germline V CDR1 and CDR2: SGHNT, YENEEA. Points from the study as a whole: TCR diversity in persistent Graves' patients was below that of newly diagnosed ones.

There are many counts of this clonotype. No antigen is known for it. iRepertoire HTBI primers and Arm-PCR of CDR3 regions built TCR beta libraries. TCRdb re-called the multiplex PCR reads with MiXCR, one entry per CDR3 protein. The sample shows some 320,000 distinct CDR3 sequences, 18% of them seen only once. Time point meaning: newly diagnosed GD, antithyroid drugs for less than 3 months. Scientists built the TCR library using RNA that was extracted from PBMCs. This clonotype was obtained from a female donor with Graves disease. This specimen was peripheral blood mononuclear cells (PBMCs), taken at new diagnosis, from a patient treated with antithyroid drugs. V gene TRBV11-3 combines with J gene TRBJ2-1; TRBD2 aligns across 8 bases. The CDR3 region is CASSWVGRASYNEQFF. The CDR3 bases are TGTGCCAGCAGCTGGGTCGGGAGGGCCTCCTACAATGAGCAGTTCTTC.